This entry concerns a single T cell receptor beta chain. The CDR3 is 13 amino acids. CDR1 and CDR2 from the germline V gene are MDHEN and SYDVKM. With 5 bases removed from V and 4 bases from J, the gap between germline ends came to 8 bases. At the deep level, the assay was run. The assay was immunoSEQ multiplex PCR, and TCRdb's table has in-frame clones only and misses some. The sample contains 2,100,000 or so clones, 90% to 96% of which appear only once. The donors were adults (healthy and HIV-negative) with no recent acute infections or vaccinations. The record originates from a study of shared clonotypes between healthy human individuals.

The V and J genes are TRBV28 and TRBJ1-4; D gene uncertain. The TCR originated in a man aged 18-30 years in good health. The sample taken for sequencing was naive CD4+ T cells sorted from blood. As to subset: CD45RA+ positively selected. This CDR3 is CASSPHSNEKLFF. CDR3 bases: TGTGCCAGCAGTCCACACAGTAATGAAAAACTGTTTTTT.